This TCR beta chain was captured by sequencing in a study of blood T cell repertoires in COVID-19. Trimming removed 5 bases at V and 5 bases at J, with 25 bases between. Germline loops: CDR1 SGHTA, CDR2 FQGNSA. This CDR3 comprises 17 residues. How the authors handled the data: Amplification of reference gene primers provided the estimated nucleated cell counts. Data came from immunoSEQ multiplex PCR; TCRdb stores just in-frame clones and leaves some out. The V and J calls and clone size were taken over from that table, and D and trimming were inferred from the DNA. Among around 260,000 clones listed, approximately 90% were seen once.

V gene TRBV7-2 combines with J gene TRBJ2-7; D possibly corresponds to TRBD2 (8 bases). Source material: peripheral blood. This TCR was sampled from a woman aged 25 to 39 with COVID-19, enrolled during active disease. CDR3 nucleotides: TGTGCCAGCAGCCCCGGAAGGGGGCGGGAGGTGAAGGACGAGCAGTACTTC. Residues: CASSPGRGREVKDEQYF.